This note documents a single T cell receptor beta chain sequence. Antigen: not known. CDR3 length: 18 amino acids. In germline, CDR1 is LNHDA, CDR2 SQIVND (reference sequence). Trimming took off 9 bases at V and 0 bases at J, with 21 bases between the two ends. TCRdb analysed the 5' RACE reads with MiXCR anew, one entry per CDR3 protein. Of more than 1.5 million distinct CDR3 sequences listed, less than 40% were seen once; the top ten hold about 0.27%. The data stem from a study of identical twins. General study points: Beta out-of-frame twin sharing showed a weaker excess. Low generation probability was overrepresented in out-of-frame alpha sequences shared by twins. Carriage of fewer insertions was seen in abundant cord blood beta clonotypes, whereas memory repertoires showed none.

J is TRBJ2-6 and V is TRBV19; D gene ambiguous. Source material: cord blood. The sequence came from a newborn girl in good health. CDR3 sequence reads: CASHADTTFFSGANVLTF. CDR3 sequence (DNA): TGTGCCAGCCATGCAGACACTACCTTTTTCTCTGGGGCCAACGTCCTGACTTTC.